This TCR beta chain is from a study of beta chain features in type 1 diabetes. The wider study: Patients did not differ from healthy donors in age, gender or cell yield. Overall study findings and caveats: Individuals with type 1 diabetes displayed fewer insertions and more deletions at VDJ junctions. When Type 1 diabetes patients were examined, their TCRB CDR3s proved moderately but significantly shorter in all four CD4+ subsets. It was among patients, rather than healthy donors, that naive, central memory and Treg TCRB repertoires appeared more similar.

This clone was counted a few times. The antigen is unknown. The authors reverse transcribed all of the isolated RNA, so sequencing captured expressed TCRB transcripts. TCRdb's copy holds only in-frame clones and misses some; the assay was immunoSEQ multiplex PCR. The sample has some 250,000 clones, approximately 14% seen once. CDR1 is SGHRS and CDR2 is YFSETQ in the germline V gene. V lost 4 bases, J lost 6 bases, and 14 bases lay in between. The CDR3 contains 13 residues. The V gene is TRBV5-1, the J gene TRBJ2-7; D is possibly TRBD2 (7 bases). The specimen sequenced was naive CD4+ T cells from blood. This clonotype was sampled from a man aged 25-40 years with type 1 diabetes. The CDR3 loop reads CASSVPRGAEQYF. CDR3 coding DNA: TGCGCCAGCAGCGTCCCTCGGGGGGCCGAGCAGTACTTC.